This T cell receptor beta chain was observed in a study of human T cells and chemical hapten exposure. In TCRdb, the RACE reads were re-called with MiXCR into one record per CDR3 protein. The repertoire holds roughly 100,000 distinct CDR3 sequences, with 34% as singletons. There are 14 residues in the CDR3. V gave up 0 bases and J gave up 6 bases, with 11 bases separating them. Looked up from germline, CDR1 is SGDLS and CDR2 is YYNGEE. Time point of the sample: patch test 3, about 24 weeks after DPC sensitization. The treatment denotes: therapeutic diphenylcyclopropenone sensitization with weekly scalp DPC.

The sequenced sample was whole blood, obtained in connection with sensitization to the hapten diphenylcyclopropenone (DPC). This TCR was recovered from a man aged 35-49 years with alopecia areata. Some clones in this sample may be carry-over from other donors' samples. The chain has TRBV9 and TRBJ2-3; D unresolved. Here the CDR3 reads CASSVGTARDTQYF. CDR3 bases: TGTGCCAGCAGCGTAGGCACGGCTCGGGATACGCAGTATTTT. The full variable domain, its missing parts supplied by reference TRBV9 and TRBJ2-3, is DSGVTQTPKHLITATGQRVTLRCSPRSGDLSVYWYQQSLDQGLQFLIQYYNGEERAKGNILERFSAQQFPDLHSELNLSSLELGDSALYFCASSVGTARDTQYFGPGTRLTVL.